These T cell receptor beta chains were read from a single sample in a study of CD8 T cells in Susac syndrome. One entry per CDR3 protein, called by TCRdb with MiXCR from the immunoSEQ multiplex PCR reads. The table shows hundreds of thousands of distinct CDR3 sequences, with 90% to 96% occurring only once. Sample: CD4+ T cells from PBMCs. These receptors all come from a human donor with Susac syndrome. Each CDR3 is given with its conserved first and last residue. The D gene is left open where the match is weak. Part of the rows lack a size; the others show once, few, many or a class for expanded clones.

D gene	clone size	J gene	V gene	CDR3 DNA	CDR3 protein
TRBD1	NA	TRBJ2-7	TRBV28	TGTGCCAGCAGACTACAGGGGGCTAGGTTCTACGAGCAGTACTTC	CASRLQGARFYEQYF
NA	NA	TRBJ1-2	TRBV20-1	TGCAGTGCTAGAGGTGGAGAAAATGAGGGGGGCTACACCTTC	CSARGGENEGGYTF
NA	NA	TRBJ1-5	TRBV3-1	TGTGCCAGCAGCCAAGATCTAGCCCAGCCCCAGCATTTT	CASSQDLAQPQHF
TRBD2	NA	TRBJ2-1	TRBV20-1	TGCAGTGCAGCGGGAGAAAATGAGCAGTTCTTC	CSAAGENEQFF
NA	once	TRBJ1-2	TRBV14	TGTGCCAGCAGCCAAGGTCGCGCCCCGGGACCCTATGGCTACACCTTC	CASSQGRAPGPYGYTF
NA	few	TRBJ1-2	TRBV28	TGTGCCAGCAGCTCCGGGACAAACTATGGCTACACCTTC	CASSSGTNYGYTF
NA	NA	TRBJ1-4	TRBV30	TGTGCCTCACGGGACTCGCTTGAAGAAAAACTGTTTTTT	CASRDSLEEKLFF
NA	NA	TRBJ2-1	TRBV3-1	TGTGCCAGCAGCCGTAATCATGAGCAGTTCTTC	CASSRNHEQFF
NA	NA	TRBJ2-1	TRBV7-9	TGTGCCAGCGGCCTTAGAAATGAGCAGTTCTTC	CASGLRNEQFF
NA	NA	TRBJ2-1	TRBV20-1	TGCAGTGCGCCGAGCTCCTACAATGAGCAGTTCTTC	CSAPSSYNEQFF
NA	NA	TRBJ2-7	TRBV12-3/TRBV12-4	TGTGCCAGCAGTTTAGGGGGTTGGGGGGCCTACGAGCAGTACTTC	CASSLGGWGAYEQYF
NA	NA	TRBJ2-2	TRBV5-1	TGCGCCAGCAGCTTTGACGGGAACACCGGGGAGCTGTTTTTT	CASSFDGNTGELFF
NA	NA	TRBJ1-1	TRBV5-1	TGCGCCAGCAGCAATTCAATCGGCGGAACTGAAGCTTTCTTT	CASSNSIGGTEAFF
TRBD1	NA	TRBJ2-5	TRBV7-2	TGTGCCAGCAGCTTTGAGATTCACAGGGGGCGCAGCAGTGAGACCCAGTACTTC	CASSFEIHRGRSSETQYF
NA	NA	TRBJ1-4	TRBV28	TGTGCCAGCAGTACCCCTAAAGGGGTGAGGGAAAAACTGTTTTTT	CASSTPKGVREKLFF
NA	NA	TRBJ2-1	TRBV4-1	TGCGCCAGCAGCCAAGAGTCGCGTGCGCAGTTCTTC	CASSQESRAQFF
TRBD2	NA	TRBJ2-7	TRBV20-1	TGCAGTGCTAGGGGAGAGGAGGGAGGGTCCTACGAGCAGTACTTC	CSARGEEGGSYEQYF
NA	NA	TRBJ1-2	TRBV29-1	TGCAGCGTTTCGGACAGCCGCTCTTATGGCTACACCTTC	CSVSDSRSYGYTF
NA	NA	TRBJ2-4	TRBV30	TGTGCCTGTTTACTCAATGGGGGAAACATTCAGTACTTC	CACLLNGGNIQYF
TRBD2	NA	TRBJ2-1	TRBV11-3	TGTGCCAGCAGCTTACGGAGCGGGAGCTCCTACAATGAGCAGTTCTTC	CASSLRSGSSYNEQFF
TRBD2	NA	TRBJ2-7	TRBV9	TGTGCCAGCAGCGTCCTCGGGCGGGAGCGGACCTACGAGCAGTACTTC	CASSVLGRERTYEQYF
TRBD2	NA	TRBJ2-3	TRBV29-1	TGCAGTTACCTCGCCGGTCTAGCGGGACATGAGGATTCCACAGATACGCAGTATTTT	CSYLAGLAGHEDSTDTQYF
NA	NA	TRBJ2-1	TRBV20-1	TGCAGTGCTAGAGATCCGAGGGCTTTTTCGGCTGAGCAGTTCTTC	CSARDPRAFSAEQFF
NA	NA	TRBJ1-5	TRBV18	TGTGCCAGCTCACCAGAGACAGCTGCCAATCAGCCCCAGCATTTT	CASSPETAANQPQHF
NA	NA	TRBJ1-5	TRBV20-1	TGCAGTGCTAGAGATTCCAGGGAAGGGAGGTCCCAGCATTTT	CSARDSREGRSQHF
TRBD2	NA	TRBJ2-1	TRBV20-1	TGCAGTGCTATTGCCGGAGGGCTAGCGGGAAGGAATGAGCAGTTCTTC	CSAIAGGLAGRNEQFF
NA	NA	TRBJ1-3	TRBV20-1	TGCAGTGTCCCAGACACCAACTCTGGAAACACCATATATTTT	CSVPDTNSGNTIYF
TRBD2	NA	TRBJ2-7	TRBV29-1	TGCAGCGTGGCAAATGGACTAGCGGCCTCCTACGAGCAGTACTTC	CSVANGLAASYEQYF
NA	NA	TRBJ2-1	TRBV7-2	TGTGCCAGCAAACGGTCGGCTACCCAGGATGAGCAGTTCTTC	CASKRSATQDEQFF
TRBD1	once	TRBJ2-3	TRBV7-8	TGTGCCAGCAGCTTAGTACTTGTGGACAGGGCGTATTTT	CASSLVLVDRAYF
NA	NA	TRBJ2-1	TRBV29-1	TGCAGCGTGACCCTGAGGAATGAGCAGTTCTTC	CSVTLRNEQFF
NA	NA	TRBJ1-1	TRBV20-1	TGCAGTGCTGTCATACCCCAGGGAGGAGTGAACACTGAAGCTTTCTTT	CSAVIPQGGVNTEAFF
TRBD2	NA	TRBJ2-1	TRBV4-2	TGTGCCAGCAGCCAAGTACTAGCGGGGACCTCGGAGCAGTTCTTC	CASSQVLAGTSEQFF
NA	NA	TRBJ1-1	TRBV29-1	TGCAGCGCCGGGACGGTAGTGAACACTGAAGCTTTCTTT	CSAGTVVNTEAFF
NA	NA	TRBJ1-1	TRBV6-6	TGTGCCAGCACCCTACTAGGAGCGAACACTGAAGCTTTCTTT	CASTLLGANTEAFF
TRBD2	NA	TRBJ2-1	TRBV3-1	TGTGCCAGCAGCTCTGGACTAGCGGGCTTCAATGAGCAGTTCTTC	CASSSGLAGFNEQFF
NA	NA	TRBJ1-5	TRBV12-3/TRBV12-4	TGTGCCAGCAGCCCCGAGGGGAATCAGCCCCAGCATTTT	CASSPEGNQPQHF
NA	NA	TRBJ2-4	TRBV29-1	TGCAGCGTTATTTGCATTCAGTACTTC	CSVICIQYF
NA	NA	TRBJ2-5	TRBV29-1	TGCAGCGTAGAAGGGACGGCAGTCAAAGGAACCCAGTACTTC	CSVEGTAVKGTQYF
NA	NA	TRBJ2-7	TRBV7-2	TGTGCCAGCAGCCCGCCGGGGGCGTTTTACGAGCAGTACTTC	CASSPPGAFYEQYF
TRBD1	once	TRBJ2-7	TRBV13	TGTGCCAGCAGCGTCCCGGGACAGGGCGGGGAGCAGTACTTC	CASSVPGQGGEQYF
NA	NA	TRBJ2-2	TRBV12-5	TGTGCTAGTGGCACCGACAGGCGTACCGGGGAGCTGTTTTTT	CASGTDRRTGELFF
TRBD1	NA	TRBJ2-7	TRBV20-1	TGCAGTGCTGGAAGGACAGGGGTTGGTCGCTACGAGCAGTACTTC	CSAGRTGVGRYEQYF
TRBD1	NA	TRBJ1-1	TRBV2	TGTGCCAGCAGCGCCAGCGGACAGGGGAACACTGAAGCTTTCTTT	CASSASGQGNTEAFF
TRBD1	NA	TRBJ2-7	TRBV9	TGTGCCAGCAGCGTAGGACAGGGCCCCTACGAGCAGTACTTC	CASSVGQGPYEQYF
NA	NA	TRBJ2-2	TRBV3-1	TGTGCCAGCAGCCTCCGACAGGGAGGGAACACCGGGGAGCTGTTTTTT	CASSLRQGGNTGELFF
NA	NA	TRBJ2-1	TRBV20-1	TGCAGTGCTAGACTGCCGGGACTTTACAATGAGCAGTTCTTC	CSARLPGLYNEQFF
NA	NA	TRBJ2-7	TRBV7-3	TGTGCCAGCAGCTTATACCTGGCGAGCTCCTACGAGCAGTACTTC	CASSLYLASSYEQYF
TRBD1	NA	TRBJ1-5	TRBV14	TGTGCCAGCAGCCAAGAGGGGTACCGGGACAGGCGACGTCAGCCCCAGCATTTT	CASSQEGYRDRRRQPQHF
NA	NA	TRBJ2-6	TRBV5-4	TGTGCCAGCAGCTTACAGGGTCCCCTCTCTGGGGCCAACGTCCTGATTTTC	CASSLQGPLSGANVLIF
TRBD1	NA	TRBJ2-7	TRBV6-5	TGTGCCACCCGACCCTCGGACAGGGGGATCTACGAGCAGTACTTC	CATRPSDRGIYEQYF
TRBD2	NA	TRBJ2-1	TRBV3-1	TGTGCCAGCAGCCATAGCGGGAGAGGGTACAATGAGCAGTTCTTC	CASSHSGRGYNEQFF
NA	NA	TRBJ2-7	TRBV5-1	TGCGCCAGCAGCTTGGATAGCCTCGGACAGAACCAAAAACGACCCTACGAGCAGTACTTC	CASSLDSLGQNQKRPYEQYF
NA	NA	TRBJ1-5	TRBV20-1	TGCAGTGCTAAAATCTCAGGGAAAATCGGCAATCAGCCCCAGCATTTT	CSAKISGKIGNQPQHF
NA	once	TRBJ1-5	TRBV6-5	TGTGCCAGCAGTTACCAAAGAGACGGACGCAATCAGCCCCAGCATTTT	CASSYQRDGRNQPQHF
NA	NA	TRBJ2-1	TRBV6-4	TGTGCCAGCAGCCGCGTCGGGGGTGAGCAGTTCTTC	CASSRVGGEQFF
NA	NA	TRBJ2-5	TRBV29-1	TGCAGCGCCCACAGGGCCCAAGAGACCCAGTACTTC	CSAHRAQETQYF
TRBD1	NA	TRBJ1-1	TRBV2	TGTGCCAGCAGTGCTTTGGGACAGTCTAACACTGAAGCTTTCTTT	CASSALGQSNTEAFF